The 11 T cell receptor beta chains in this list originate from one sample, sequenced in a study of PD-1 blockade in classical Hodgkin lymphoma. With no exception, relapse followed autologous stem cell transplantation in all patients, and brentuximab vedotin exposure varied. Using immunoSEQ multiplex PCR, the repertoire was profiled, and TCRdb retains in-frame clones only, with some absent. This table holds about 150,000 clones, approximately 80% found once. Sequenced here: peripheral blood mononuclear cells (PBMCs), sampled before the second cycle of nivolumab. These TCRs come from a human donor with classical Hodgkin lymphoma.

There are a few counts of this clone. The J gene is TRBJ2-3, the V gene TRBV7-2; D remains unclear. The germline V gene has CDR1 SGHTA and CDR2 FQGNSA. This CDR3 has 13 amino acids. The ends were cut back, 4 bases at V and 6 bases at J, with 11 bases in the middle. The CDR3 region is CASSSHIIDTQYF. Written as DNA, the CDR3 is TGTGCCAGCAGCTCCCACATAATTGATACGCAGTATTTT.

This chain connects TRBV12-5 to TRBJ2-3, with 7 bases aligning to TRBD2. The ends lost 5 bases at V and 1 base at J; junction bases unmatched: 6. Per germline, CDR1 LGHNT and CDR2 FRNRAP. CDR3 length: 15 residues. In nucleotides, the CDR3 is TGTGCTAGTGGTCGACTGAGCGGGGGCACAGATACGCAGTATTTT. Its protein product is CASGRLSGGTDTQYF.

The J gene is TRBJ1-5, the V gene TRBV4-1, with 7 nucleotides matching TRBD1. Germline loops: CDR1 MGHRA, CDR2 YSYEKL. The ends lost 0 bases at V and 5 bases at J; junction bases unmatched: 10. This CDR3 is 17 amino acids long. CDR3 loop: CASSQDRAQGPDQPQHF. The CDR3 DNA sequence: TGCGCCAGCAGCCAAGATAGGGCACAGGGGCCCGATCAGCCCCAGCATTTT.

The chain combines TRBV2 with TRBJ2-2, with 8 bases identical to TRBD2. CDR1 is SNHLY, CDR2 FYNNEI, per germline. The J segment lost 7 bases and the V segment lost 3 bases, leaving 10 bases of the junction unmatched. CDR3 length: 16 residues. The CDR3 is CASSDPGGAWGGELFF. The CDR3 bases are TGTGCCAGCAGTGACCCCGGGGGGGCCTGGGGCGGGGAGCTGTTTTTT.

The gene calls are TRBV12-5 and TRBJ1-2; D gene ambiguous. The CDR3 consists of 14 residues. V shed 0 bases and J shed 6 bases, with 11 bases lying between them. Germline V lookup: CDR1 LGHNT, CDR2 FRNRAP. CDR3 sequence (DNA): TGTGCTAGTGGTTTGGTAAATGGGATACATGGCTACACCTTC. Translation gives CASGLVNGIHGYTF. The whole variable domain, filled in from reference TRBV12-5 and TRBJ1-2, reads DARVTQTPRHKVTEMGQEVTMRCQPILGHNTVFWYRQTMMQGLELLAYFRNRAPLDDSGMPKDRFSAEMPDATLATLKIQPSEPRDSAVYFCASGLVNGIHGYTFGSGTRLTVV.

This sequence joins TRBV7-2 and TRBJ1-1; the D is unclear. Germline-derived CDR1 and CDR2 are SGHTA and FQGNSA. Trimming removed 0 bases at V and 7 bases at J, with 12 bases between. The CDR3 has 14 amino acids. CDR3 nucleotides: TGTGCCAGCAGCTTAGCGTTAGGGTTCGGTGAAGCTTTCTTT. This gives the protein CASSLALGFGEAFF.

The chain recombines TRBV5-1 with TRBJ2-3; 12 bases line up with TRBD2. The CDR3 runs 15 residues. Germline CDR1 SGHRS, CDR2 YFSETQ. J gave up 10 bases and V 6 bases, and 12 bases lay outside the gene matches. Written as DNA, the CDR3 is TGCGCCAGCATGCTAGCGGGGGGGCCCCGAGGGCCGCAGTATTTT. Translation: CASMLAGGPRGPQYF.

This rearrangement joins TRBV10-2 to TRBJ2-5; the match to TRBD1 covers 10 bases. The V and J ends lost 6 bases and 1 base, in that order; junction bases with no gene match: 11. Germline V gene lookup returns CDR1 WSHSY and CDR2 SAAADI. This CDR3 region has 17 residues. CDR3: CASSTGQGRRVQETQYF. The DNA for the CDR3 is TGCGCCAGCAGCACGGGACAGGGGAGAAGGGTCCAAGAGACCCAGTACTTC.

This clone occurred a few times. This sequence joins TRBV7-9 and TRBJ2-7; 9 bases are a match to TRBD2. The CDR3 runs 16 residues. Germline CDR1 SEHNR, CDR2 FQNEAQ (reference sequence). The ends lost 5 bases at V and 1 base at J; junction bases unmatched: 9. CDR3 residues: CASSRHSLAGSYEQYF. The CDR3 region has the DNA TGTGCCAGCAGCAGGCACAGTCTAGCGGGATCCTACGAGCAGTACTTC. Filled out from reference TRBV7-9 and TRBJ2-7, the complete variable domain reads DTGVSQNPRHKITKRGQNVTFRCDPISEHNRLYWYRQTLGQGPEFLTYFQNEAQLEKSRLLSDRFSAERPKGSFSTLEIQRTEQGDSAMYLCASSRHSLAGSYEQYFGPGTRLTVT.

The chain combines TRBV6-5 with TRBJ1-1, with TRBD1 matching over 7 bases. V was clipped by 2 bases and J by 4 bases; unmatched bases: 1. Looked up from germline, CDR1 is MNHEY and CDR2 is SVGAGI. This CDR3 is 13 amino acids long. The CDR3 coding sequence is TGTGCCAGCAGTTACGACAGGGCCACTGAAGCTTTCTTT. Amino acid sequence: CASSYDRATEAFF.

The chain joins TRBV18 to TRBJ1-2; 7 positions match TRBD1. V lost 3 bases to trimming and J lost 4 bases; unmatched junction nucleotides: 11. Germline values: CDR1 KGHSH, CDR2 LQKENI. The CDR3 spans 16 residues. In DNA, the CDR3 is TGTGCCAGCTCACCTCTGGGACAGCCAAGCCCCTATGGCTACACCTTC. Translating it yields CASSPLGQPSPYGYTF.